These 28 T cell receptor beta chains were sequenced from one sample in a study of blood T cells in healthy people across ages. For the second PCR, which ran for roughly 6 to 11 cycles, a sample-barcoded 5' primer and a J-beta primer mix were used. TCRdb used MiXCR to reprocess the 5' RACE reads, holding one entry per CDR3 protein. This sample carries 1.5 million to 1.8 million distinct CDR3 sequences, roughly two fifths of them seen once, and the ten largest clones take over 3.5%. The sequenced material came from blood. The receptor set was obtained from a woman aged 18-29 years in good health.

Comment on this clonotype: The germline gene is not matched at one end of the junction; a read error may be the cause. The chain employs TRBV5-1 and TRBJ2-1; possible D gene TRBD2, 6 bases. The J call may not be correct, given that the DNA end is closer to TRBJ2-7. Germline V gene data show CDR1 as SGHRS and CDR2 as YFSETQ. The CDR3 has 16 residues. The CDR3 nucleotides read TGCGCCGGCAGCTTGACTCTAGCGTACTCCTACAATGAGCAGTACTTC. This encodes CAGSLTLAYSYNEQYF.

The rearrangement links TRBV4-1 to TRBJ2-7, with 8 bases lining up with TRBD1. The CDR3 is 15 amino acids. From germline, CDR1 is MGHRA and CDR2 YSYEKL. J was trimmed by 2 bases and V by 0 bases; bases with no gene match: 3. CDR3 DNA sequence: TGCGCCAGCAGCCAAGACAGGGGGCACCCCTACGAGCAGTACTTC. This gives the protein CASSQDRGHPYEQYF.

The V call is TRBV24-1, the J call TRBJ2-1; the D call may be TRBD1 or TRBD2 (5 bases each). CDR3 size: 12 residues. Trimming took off 9 bases at V and 7 bases at J, with 12 bases between the two ends. Germline CDR1 reads KGHDR; CDR2 reads SFDVKD. The CDR3 protein is CATPGPPNEQFF. The DNA of the CDR3 is TGTGCCACCCCGGGACCTCCTAATGAGCAGTTCTTC.

Regarding this clonotype: Since the CDR3 does not end with the conserved phenylalanine or tryptophan, this likely comes from a read error. The chain recombines TRBV20-1 with TRBJ2-2; D gene uncertain. Trimming took off 3 bases at V and 6 bases at J, with 20 bases between the two ends. The CDR3 is 16 amino acids. Germline values: CDR1 DFQATT, CDR2 SNEGSKA (reference sequence). CDR3 amino acids: CSARSYDDLNPGELFS. DNA for the CDR3: TGCAGTGCTAGGTCCTATGACGATCTCAACCCCGGGGAGCTGTTTTCT.

The chain joins TRBV6-6 to TRBJ2-1, with 7 bases identical to TRBD2. Germline trimming cut 6 bases from V and 7 bases from J; bases unmatched to any gene: 12. The CDR3 loop spans 15 amino acids. In germline, CDR1 is MNHNY, CDR2 SVGAGI (reference sequence). The CDR3 coding sequence is TGTGCCAGCAGCTCCCGAGCGGGGCTCCGGAATGAGCAGTTCTTC. This codes for CASSSRAGLRNEQFF.

CDR3 loop: CSVTGYSGNTIYF. The CDR3 DNA reads TGCAGCGTTACAGGCTACTCTGGAAACACCATATATTTT. The chain combines TRBV29-1 with TRBJ1-3, with TRBD1 as a possible D gene (5 bases). Germline CDR1 reads SQVTM; CDR2 reads ANQGSEA. The CDR3 spans 13 residues. V lost 5 bases and J lost 0, with 8 bases in between.

This clonotype has more than one count but fewer than ten. The chain couples TRBV20-1 to TRBJ2-7; the D gene is possibly TRBD1 (5 bases). V gave up 3 bases and J gave up 0 bases, with 12 bases separating them. The CDR3 has 14 residues. CDR1 DFQATT and CDR2 SNEGSKA come from the germline V gene (reference sequence). The CDR3 bases are TGCAGTGCTAGTCACGACAGTCACTCCTACGAGCAGTACTTC. This sequence encodes CSASHDSHSYEQYF.

The chain carries TRBV6-2 or TRBV6-3 and TRBJ2-1; D may be TRBD1 or TRBD2 (5 bases each). CDR1 MNHEY and CDR2 SVGEGT come from the germline V gene. Trimming cost V 5 bases and J 4 bases, with 9 bases left between them. The CDR3 has 13 residues. The CDR3 DNA is TGTGCCAGCAGTCGGGACCTTTACAATGAGCAGTTCTTC. Its translation is CASSRDLYNEQFF.

This clonotype occurred many times. The chain combines TRBV29-1 with TRBJ1-2; TRBD1 matches at 7 bases. J gave up 3 bases and V 3 bases, and 7 bases lay outside the gene matches. In germline, CDR1 is SQVTM, CDR2 ANQGSEA. This CDR3 has 14 residues. The CDR3 loop is CSVDDQTGHYGYTF. The CDR3, as DNA: TGCAGCGTTGATGACCAGACAGGGCACTATGGCTACACCTTC.

The V call is TRBV12-3 or TRBV12-4, the J call TRBJ2-7; D remains ambiguous. V was trimmed by 2 bases and J by 3 bases, leaving 14 bases between them. This CDR3 has 15 amino acids. The CDR3 reads CASSLKEQKNYEQYF. The CDR3 coding sequence is TGTGCCAGCAGTTTAAAAGAACAGAAGAACTACGAGCAGTACTTC.

The chain is built from TRBV7-2 and TRBJ2-5; D is undetermined. This CDR3 comprises 14 residues. The V end was cut by 1 base, the J end by 2 bases, with 8 bases between. CDR1 and CDR2 from the germline V gene are SGHTA and FQGNSA. CDR3 in DNA: TGTGCCAGCAGCTTAGTGTCAACTCAAGAGACCCAGTACTTC. Its protein is CASSLVSTQETQYF.

This clonotype was observed a handful of times. The rearrangement links TRBV29-1 to TRBJ2-7; TRBD1 matches 8 bases. This CDR3 is 13 amino acids long. Germline CDR1 reads SQVTM; CDR2 reads ANQGSEA. The CDR3 loop is CTSRTGFCGEQYF. The DNA for the CDR3 is TGCACCTCTAGGACAGGGTTCTGTGGCGAGCAGTACTTC.

This clonotype was seen a few times. This rearrangement joins TRBV20-1 to TRBJ1-1; TRBD1 aligns across 8 bases. Germline-derived CDR1 and CDR2 are DFQATT and SNEGSKA (reference sequence). With V trimmed by 6 bases and J by 6 bases, 6 bases remained unmatched. There are 12 residues in the CDR3. CDR3 coding DNA: TGCAGTGCGCCGGAACAGGGGGCTGAAGCTTTCTTT. This translates into CSAPEQGAEAFF.

This clonotype turned up a few times. V and J are TRBV25-1 and TRBJ2-7, with TRBD1 identical over 8 bases. The CDR3 sequence is 15 residues long. Trimming took 3 bases from V and 2 from J; bases not matched to a gene: 6. Germline CDR1 and CDR2: MGHDK and SYGVNS. Here the CDR3 DNA reads TGTGCCAGCAGTGAGTCCGGGACAGGTGCCTACGAGCAGTACTTC. This sequence encodes CASSESGTGAYEQYF.

This clonotype has only a few counts. This rearrangement joins TRBV7-6 to TRBJ2-1; 9 bases are shared with TRBD2. The CDR3 covers 16 residues. From germline, CDR1 is SGHVS and CDR2 FNYEAQ. V shed 2 bases and J 3 bases; nucleotides not matched to a gene: 5. The CDR3 DNA is TGTGCCAGCAGCTTACTAGCGGGGTCGAACTACAATGAGCAGTTCTTC. Encoded protein: CASSLLAGSNYNEQFF.

This chain joins TRBV18 and TRBJ2-3; tentatively, D is TRBD1 (6 bases). In germline, CDR1 is KGHSH, CDR2 LQKENI. The CDR3 runs to 15 residues. With 6 bases removed from V and 2 bases from J, the gap between germline ends came to 15 bases. The CDR3 bases are TGTGCCAGCTCTCGGACGACAGGTGCCACAGATACGCAGTATTTT. As protein: CASSRTTGATDTQYF. Supplemented by reference TRBV18 and TRBJ2-3, the full variable domain reads NAGVMQNPRHLVRRRGQEARLRCSPMKGHSHVYWYRQLPEEGLKFMVYLQKENIIDESGMPKERFSAEFPKEGPSILRIQQVVRGDSAAYFCASSRTTGATDTQYFGPGTRLTVL.

This clonotype has at least ten counts. The chain couples TRBV25-1 to TRBJ1-5, with D unclear. Germline-derived CDR1 and CDR2 are MGHDK and SYGVNS. Trimming took off 4 bases at V and 7 bases at J, with 8 bases between the two ends. This CDR3 spans 12 amino acids. Written as DNA, the CDR3 is TGTGCCAGCAGTGGGCTAGGGCAGCCCCAGCATTTT. Its translation is CASSGLGQPQHF.

The genes are TRBV6-6 and TRBJ2-5; D is tentatively TRBD1 or TRBD2 (5 bases each). Near its end, the DNA agrees better with TRBJ2-7, so the J call may be wrong. This CDR3 comprises 15 residues. Looked up from germline, CDR1 is MNHNY and CDR2 is SVGAGI (reference sequence). The CDR3 is CASSYTGTRFGEQYF. The CDR3 DNA is TGTGCCAGCAGTTACACCGGGACCCGGTTTGGCGAGCAGTACTTC.

This clonotype was detected only a few times. The chain carries TRBV9 and TRBJ2-7; 8 nucleotides match TRBD2. The CDR3 sequence is 15 residues long. With 0 bases clipped from V and 7 bases from J, the junction kept 9 bases outside the gene matches. The germline V gene has CDR1 SGDLS and CDR2 YYNGEE. CDR3 loop: CASSVEGLAGYEQYF. CDR3 sequence (DNA): TGTGCCAGCAGCGTAGAAGGACTAGCTGGCTATGAGCAGTACTTC.

CDR3 DNA: TGTGCCAGCAGCCCCGGACGTTCCGGGGAGCTGTTTTTT. It yields the protein CASSPGRSGELFF. The V call is TRBV7-2, the J call TRBJ2-2; no reliable D call. Germline V gene data show CDR1 as SGHTA and CDR2 as FQGNSA. The CDR3 loop spans 13 amino acids. Between the trimmed V and J ends, which lost 5 bases and 6 bases, there was a span of 10 bases. Full variable domain (outside the CDR3, taken from reference TRBV7-2 and TRBJ2-2): GAGVSQSPSNKVTEKGKDVELRCDPISGHTALYWYRQSLGQGLEFLIYFQGNSAPDKSGLPSDRFSAERTGGSVSTLTIQRTQQEDSAVYLCASSPGRSGELFFGEGSRLTVL.

This clonotype has just a few counts. CDR3 nucleotides: TGTGCCAGCAGTTCGTACGACGGCTACACCTTC. Amino acids: CASSSYDGYTF. The V gene is TRBV7-9, the J gene TRBJ1-2; D not certain. V lost 6 bases and J 8 bases, leaving 10 bases between the germline ends. The CDR3 runs 11 residues. Germline-derived CDR1 and CDR2 are SEHNR and FQNEAQ (reference sequence).

To note about this clonotype: The germline gene is not matched at one end of the junction; a read error may be the cause. The chain employs TRBV4-2 and TRBJ2-1; TRBD2 aligns across 10 bases. From germline, CDR1 is LGHNA and CDR2 YNFKEQ. The CDR3 runs to 16 residues. CDR3 bases: TGTGCCAGCAGCCGGCCTTCTAGCGGGAGTTGGAATGAGCAGTTATTC. Amino acid sequence: CASSRPSSGSWNEQLF.

Details on this clonotype: Germline and junction disagree at one end, which may indicate a read error. This chain joins TRBV2 and TRBJ2-3; D may correspond to TRBD1 or TRBD2 (5 bases each). Germline CDR1 and CDR2: SNHLY and FYNNEI. The CDR3 has 14 residues. CDR3 sequence reads: CASIGQTQGDAQYF. The CDR3 DNA is TGTGCCAGCATCGGGCAGACTCAGGGAGATGCGCAGTATTTT.

The chain combines TRBV28 with TRBJ1-1; D is undetermined. The V gene's germline CDR1 is MDHEN and CDR2 SYDVKM. The CDR3 consists of 14 residues. The germline V and J ends were trimmed by 5 bases and 3 bases, with 13 bases remaining between them. The DNA of the CDR3 is TGTGCCAGCAGTACTCCTGTGCTTCACACTGAAGCTTTCTTT. This gives the protein CASSTPVLHTEAFF.

The table lists this clonotype with a few counts. The genes are TRBV7-2 and TRBJ2-6; D gene uncertain. Germline assignment: CDR1 SGHTA and CDR2 FQGNSA. Between the trimmed V and J ends, which lost 1 base and 2 bases, there was a span of 6 bases. This CDR3 region has 15 residues. The CDR3 DNA follows: TGTGCCAGCAGCTTAGTATTACCTGGGGCCAACGTCCTGACTTTC. It is translated as CASSLVLPGANVLTF.

The genes are TRBV3-1 and TRBJ1-2, with a weak D call TRBD1 (5 bases). The CDR3 sequence is 15 residues long. Germline V CDR1 and CDR2: LGHDT, YNNKEL (reference sequence). Trimming shortened V by 0 bases and J by 6 bases, and 14 bases separated the two germline ends. CDR3 residues: CASSQERRQGHGYTF. The CDR3 DNA sequence: TGTGCCAGCAGCCAAGAGAGGCGGCAGGGCCATGGCTACACCTTC.

The chain combines TRBV2 with TRBJ1-6; D is possibly TRBD1 (6 bases). Germline lookup yields CDR1 SNHLY and CDR2 FYNNEI. The CDR3 totals 16 residues. V shed 2 bases and J shed 9 bases, with 17 bases lying between them. The CDR3 bases are TGTGCCAGCAGTGAATCATCACAGGGCTCCACTTCACCCCTCCACTTT. Its translation: CASSESSQGSTSPLHF.

The gene calls are TRBV12-3 or TRBV12-4 and TRBJ2-3, with 13 bases lining up with TRBD2. Trimming removed 3 bases from V and 12 bases from J; junction bases left unmatched: 15. The CDR3 contains 17 residues. CDR3 bases: TGTGCCAGCAGTTTTGGGCAGGCCGGGACTAGCGGGGAAATCCAGTATTTT. It is translated as CASSFGQAGTSGEIQYF.